This T cell receptor (beta chain) was recorded in a study of blood T cell repertoires in COVID-19. Study at large: Samples of COVID-19 (acute and convalescent) were obtained from the United States, Italy and Spain. T cells, B-cell-depleted T cells, or PBMCs supplied cDNA or gDNA.

In the authors' methods: Amplification from reference gene primers served as the basis for estimated nucleated cell counts. Measured with immunoSEQ multiplex PCR; TCRdb has only the in-frame clones, and not every one. The DNA was the basis for D and trimming; V, J and clone size are from that table. Among fewer than 300,000 clones listed, about four fifths were seen once. Germline V CDR1 and CDR2: SGHAT, FQNNGV. V shed 4 bases and J 9 bases; nucleotides not matched to a gene: 11. The CDR3 consists of 16 residues. The chain is built from TRBV11-2 and TRBJ2-7; 14 bases line up with TRBD2. This receptor was obtained from an elderly man with acute or convalescent COVID-19. The material sequenced was peripheral blood. In nucleotides, the CDR3 is TGTGCCAGCAGCTCATCCCCGGGACTAGCGGGAGTCCGGCAGTACTTC. Encoded protein: CASSSSPGLAGVRQYF.